The 20 T cell receptor beta chains reported below all come from one sample, sequenced in a study of read filtering for tumor transcriptome and immune sequencing. This library used roughly 400 ng RNA and molecular barcoded adaptors spanning alpha/delta and beta/gamma chains. TCRdb called the reads again in MiXCR, with one record for every CDR3 protein. The sample holds roughly 49,000 distinct CDR3 sequences, around 20% seen once. The sample consisted of a population of CD138-negative cells sorted from bone marrow. These receptors were taken from a donor aged 40 or over with multiple myeloma.

Relative to its sample, this clonotype is medium-sized. This sequence joins TRBV20-1 and TRBJ2-1; D call uncertain. Germline assignment: CDR1 DFQATT and CDR2 SNEGSKA (reference sequence). The V gene lost 1 base and the J gene lost 6 bases, with 10 bases spanning the gap. The CDR3 is 13 residues long. This chain's CDR3 is CSARGGWGNEQFF. DNA for the CDR3: TGCAGTGCTAGAGGGGGATGGGGCAATGAGCAGTTCTTC.

Of note for this clonotype: Possible read error: a much larger clone is one base away. The rearrangement links TRBV3-1 to TRBJ1-2; 8 nucleotides match TRBD1. The CDR3 extends over 11 amino acids. Germline V gene sequence: CDR1 LGHDT, CDR2 YNNKEL (reference sequence). Unmatched junction bases numbered 9, after V lost 7 bases and J lost 14 bases. CDR3 region: CASTSGQGWTF. In DNA, the CDR3 is TGTGCCAGCACCTCCGGACAGGGATGGACCTTC.

This clonotype has only a few counts. The J gene is TRBJ2-5, the V gene TRBV21-1; TRBD2 is the table's D call, not checked against the DNA. TRBV21-1 is a listed pseudogene. The CDR3 sequence is 14 residues long. CDR3 in amino acids: CASSNRFLVVTQYF. The CDR3 region has the DNA TGTGCCAGCAGCAATCGGTTCCTAGTCGTGACCCAGTACTTC.

This clonotype has a count of ten or more. The chain employs TRBV28 and TRBJ2-1; 9 positions match TRBD2. CDR1 is MDHEN, CDR2 SYDVKM, per germline. Losses at the gene ends were 4 bases for V and 8 bases for J; bases not matched to a gene: 9. The CDR3 is made up of 15 amino acids. CDR3: CASSSGTSLGDEQFF. CDR3 DNA: TGTGCCAGCAGTTCCGGGACTAGCCTCGGGGATGAGCAGTTCTTC.

This clonotype was seen ten or more times. CDR3 bases: TGTGCCAGCAGTTTATGGAAACATAGCATCTCGGGAACGTCGGATCCTTGGCCAGATACGCAGTATTTT. Translation: CASSLWKHSISGTSDPWPDTQYF. The V call is TRBV28, the J call TRBJ2-3; TRBD2 is a possible D gene (5 bases). The CDR3 loop spans 23 amino acids. V was pared by 0 bases and J by 4 bases, with 35 bases between. The germline V gene has CDR1 MDHEN and CDR2 SYDVKM.

Details on this clonotype: A clone one base away is much larger, so this may be a read error. This chain joins TRBV12-3 or TRBV12-4 and TRBJ2-1; D not certain. The CDR3 spans 14 residues. The V end was cut by 6 bases, the J end by 11 bases, with 20 bases between. CDR3 sequence: CASREPVLSVKQFF. DNA for the CDR3: TGTGCCAGCAGGGAGCCGGTACTCTCTGTGAAGCAGTTCTTC.

In the case of this clonotype: This may be a read error, as it is one base from a much larger clone. This CDR3 is missing its conserved last phenylalanine or tryptophan, likely due to a read error. The gene calls are TRBV5-6 and TRBJ1-5, with D perhaps TRBD1 (5 bases). Per the germline V gene, CDR1 is SGHDT and CDR2 is YYEEEE. V lost 4 bases and J lost 3, with 11 bases in between. This CDR3 has 14 amino acids. CDR3 in amino acids: CASSAAGINQPQHY. Here the CDR3 DNA reads TGTGCCAGCAGCGCGGCAGGGATCAATCAGCCCCAGCATTAT.

This clonotype was counted many times. The chain joins TRBV18 to TRBJ2-5; D possibly corresponds to TRBD1 (6 bases). Germline V lookup: CDR1 KGHSH, CDR2 LQKENI. With 2 bases removed from V and 3 bases from J, the gap between germline ends came to 7 bases. The length of the CDR3 is 13 residues. CDR3 loop: CASSPNREETQYF. The CDR3 DNA reads TGTGCCAGCTCACCAAACAGGGAAGAGACCCAGTACTTC. The full variable domain, in which reference TRBV18 and TRBJ2-5 provide the parts outside the CDR3, is NAGVMQNPRHLVRRRGQEARLRCSPMKGHSHVYWYRQLPEEGLKFMVYLQKENIIDESGMPKERFSAEFPKEGPSILRIQQVVRGDSAAYFCASSPNREETQYFGPGTRLLVL.

This clonotype was recorded many times. The chain combines TRBV5-4 with TRBJ2-1, with 9 bases identical to TRBD2. CDR3 size: 16 residues. J gave up 7 bases and V 0 bases, and 8 bases lay outside the gene matches. The germline V gene encodes CDR1 SGHNT and CDR2 YYREEE (reference sequence). The CDR3, as DNA: TGTGCCAGCAGCTTGGGAGGGGTAGCGGGAGCGAATGAGCAGTTCTTC. Its translation is CASSLGGVAGANEQFF.

The sample holds many counts of this clonotype. This sequence joins TRBV19 and TRBJ2-7, with D possibly TRBD2 on 5 matching bases. The length of the CDR3 is 13 residues. CDR1 and CDR2 from the germline V gene are LNHDA and SQIVND (reference sequence). V lost 5 bases and J 7 bases, leaving 15 bases between the germline ends. CDR3 in DNA: TGTGCCAGTAGTCACCGAGGGCCCTTGGAGCAGTACTTC. It is translated as CASSHRGPLEQYF.

The table lists this clonotype with many counts. The chain links TRBV5-1 to TRBJ2-7, with 9 nucleotides matching TRBD2. Germline CDR1 SGHRS, CDR2 YFSETQ. This CDR3 contains 15 residues. V was pared by 7 bases and J by 2 bases, with 10 bases of the junction left unmatched. CDR3 sequence (DNA): TGCGCCAGCGCCGAGGGACTAGCAGATACCTACGAGCAGTACTTC. Residues: CASAEGLADTYEQYF.

This clonotype occurred many times. The chain has TRBV29-1 and TRBJ1-5; 8 bases align to TRBD1. The ends lost 4 bases at V and 2 bases at J; junction bases unmatched: 10. The CDR3 loop spans 16 amino acids. Germline V gene data show CDR1 as SQVTM and CDR2 as ANQGSEA. Here the CDR3 DNA reads TGCAGCGTTGCCTCCGGACAGGGATATGGCAATCAGCCCCAGCATTTT. Its translation: CSVASGQGYGNQPQHF.

On this clonotype itself: At one of its ends the junction is not consistent with the germline gene, which may arise from a read error. The chain has TRBV10-3 and TRBJ2-1; TRBD2 might be the D (6 bases). The length of the CDR3 is 15 residues. Germline values: CDR1 ENHRY, CDR2 SYGVKD. CDR3 region: CAIGEEGSSYNEQFF. For the CDR3, the DNA is TGCGCCATCGGTGAGGAGGGGAGCTCCTACAATGAGCAGTTCTTC.

About this clonotype: Being one base from a much bigger clone, this may be a read error. The chain employs TRBV5-1 and TRBJ2-7; D not certain. V was pared by 1 base and J by 5 bases, with 7 bases between. Germline V gene lookup returns CDR1 SGHRS and CDR2 YFSETQ. The CDR3 extends over 12 amino acids. The CDR3 DNA follows: TGCGCCAGCAGCTTGACCGGAAACGAGCAGTACTTC. Encoded protein: CASSLTGNEQYF.

This clonotype has a handful of counts. Possible read error: a much larger clone is one base away. V usage is TRBV29-1 and J usage is TRBJ2-2, with D uncertain. CDR3 length equals 11 residues. CDR1 and CDR2 from the germline V gene are SQVTM and ANQGSEA. The CDR3 here is CGVGNGGELFF. DNA of the CDR3: TGCGGCGTTGGGAATGGAGGGGAGCTGTTTTTT.

Turning to this clonotype: A read error may explain this, as a much larger clone is one base away. This CDR3 is missing its conserved last phenylalanine or tryptophan, likely due to a read error. The CDR3 DNA follows: TGTGCCAGCAGCTTAGCGTCGCCCAGCTACCACAATGAGCAGTTCCTC. This translates into CASSLASPSYHNEQFL. V and J are TRBV7-9 and TRBJ2-1; D gene unclear. This CDR3 spans 16 amino acids. The V end lost 0 bases, the J end lost 5 bases, and 14 bases lay between the germline ends. Germline V gene data show CDR1 as SEHNR and CDR2 as FQNEAQ (reference sequence).

This clonotype was recorded once. Mismatch with germline at one junction end may stem from a read error. This rearrangement joins TRBV19 to TRBJ2-1; D unclear. The CDR3 is 13 residues long. Germline V CDR1 and CDR2: LNHDA, SQIVND (reference sequence). CDR3 coding DNA: TGTGCCAGTAGTATTGACGGATTCAATGAGCAGTCCTTC. The encoded protein is CASSIDGFNEQSF.

This clonotype came up many times. The chain uses TRBV14 and TRBJ2-6; TRBD1 aligns across 7 bases. The junction had 9 bases not matched to a gene; V was cut back by 4 bases and J by 0 bases. The germline V gene encodes CDR1 SGHDN and CDR2 FVKESK. The CDR3 is 18 residues long. CDR3 DNA: TGTGCCAGCAGCCTAGAGGGGACAGCCTACTCTGGGGCCAACGTCCTGACTTTC. Its translation: CASSLEGTAYSGANVLTF.

This clonotype was observed at least ten times. The gene calls are TRBV20-1 and TRBJ2-5, with D unclear. Germline lookup yields CDR1 DFQATT and CDR2 SNEGSKA (reference sequence). Trimming took off 2 bases at V and 0 bases at J, with 16 bases between the two ends. This CDR3 comprises 16 residues. CDR3 sequence reads: CSARTSWGEYQETQYF. The CDR3 DNA is TGCAGTGCTAGAACATCGTGGGGTGAATACCAAGAGACCCAGTACTTC.

This clonotype has a count of ten or more. This rearrangement joins TRBV5-1 to TRBJ2-3; a weak D match, TRBD2 (6 bases). This CDR3 contains 17 residues. The ends were cut back, 2 bases at V and 0 bases at J, with 16 bases in the middle. CDR1 SGHRS and CDR2 YFSETQ come from the germline V gene. The CDR3: CASSLAGTYASTDTQYF. DNA for the CDR3: TGCGCCAGCAGCTTAGCCGGGACTTACGCTAGCACAGATACGCAGTATTTT.